This T cell receptor (beta chain) originates from a study of blood T cells in healthy people across ages. Each donor's blood draw was 8.5 to 10 milliliters of peripheral blood. In germline, CDR1 is MNHEY, CDR2 SMNVEV (reference sequence). The V gene lost 2 bases and the J gene lost 8 bases, with 9 bases spanning the gap. The CDR3 runs to 13 residues. A second roughly 6 to 11 cycle PCR used barcoded and J-beta primers. TCRdb passed the 5' RACE reads through MiXCR, listing each CDR3 protein once. The table shows roughly 1.9 million distinct CDR3 sequences, with about 39% occurring only once. The source is a human donor in good health. The rearrangement uses TRBV27 and TRBJ1-4, with D hard to call. The sample comprised blood. CDR3 in DNA: TGTGCCAGCAGTTTAGTCCTCGGGGAAAAACTGTTTTTT. This translates into CASSLVLGEKLFF.